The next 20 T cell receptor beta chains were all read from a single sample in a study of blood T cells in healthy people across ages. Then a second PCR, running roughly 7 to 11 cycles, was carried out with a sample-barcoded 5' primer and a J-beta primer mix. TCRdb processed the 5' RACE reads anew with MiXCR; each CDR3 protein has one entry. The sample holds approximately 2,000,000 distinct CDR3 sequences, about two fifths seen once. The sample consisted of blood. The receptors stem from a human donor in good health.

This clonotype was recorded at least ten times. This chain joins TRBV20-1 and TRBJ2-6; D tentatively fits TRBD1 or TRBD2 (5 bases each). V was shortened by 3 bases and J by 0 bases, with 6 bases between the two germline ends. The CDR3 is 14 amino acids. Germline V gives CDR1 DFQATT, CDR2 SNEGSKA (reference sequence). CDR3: CSARRGSGANVLTF. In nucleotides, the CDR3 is TGCAGTGCTAGGAGGGGCTCTGGGGCCAACGTCCTGACTTTC.

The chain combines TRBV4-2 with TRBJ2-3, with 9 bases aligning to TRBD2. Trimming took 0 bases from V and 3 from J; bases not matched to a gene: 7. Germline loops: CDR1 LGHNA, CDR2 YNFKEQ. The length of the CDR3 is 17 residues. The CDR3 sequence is CASSQDLQRGETDTQYF. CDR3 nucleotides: TGTGCCAGCAGCCAAGATCTTCAGCGGGGGGAGACAGATACGCAGTATTTT.

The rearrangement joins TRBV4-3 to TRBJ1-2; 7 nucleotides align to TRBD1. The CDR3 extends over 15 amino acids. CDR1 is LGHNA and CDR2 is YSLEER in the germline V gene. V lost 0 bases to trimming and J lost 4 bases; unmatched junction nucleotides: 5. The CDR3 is CASSQEAGQLYGYTF. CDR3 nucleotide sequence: TGCGCCAGCAGCCAAGAAGCGGGACAGCTCTATGGCTACACCTTC.

This chain's CDR3 is CASVMNSGANVLTF. CDR3 in DNA: TGTGCCAGCGTCATGAACTCTGGGGCCAACGTCCTGACTTTC. The V gene is TRBV5-5, the J gene TRBJ2-6; D gene unclear. Germline CDR1 and CDR2: SGHKS and YYEKEE (reference sequence). The CDR3 extends over 14 amino acids. The V and J ends lost 7 bases and 0 bases respectively, with 8 bases between them.

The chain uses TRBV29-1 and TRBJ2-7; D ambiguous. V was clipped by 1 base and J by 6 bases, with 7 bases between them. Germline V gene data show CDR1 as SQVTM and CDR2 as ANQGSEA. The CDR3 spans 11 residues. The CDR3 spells CSVEARSEQYF. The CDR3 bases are TGCAGCGTTGAAGCTCGGAGCGAGCAGTACTTC.

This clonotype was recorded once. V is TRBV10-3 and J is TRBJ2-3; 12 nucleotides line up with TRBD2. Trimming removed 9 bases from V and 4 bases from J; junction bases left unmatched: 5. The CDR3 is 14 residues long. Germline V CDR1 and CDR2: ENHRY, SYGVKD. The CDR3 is CAIRTSGDSDTQYF. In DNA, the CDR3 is TGTGCCATTCGGACTAGCGGGGATTCAGATACGCAGTATTTT.

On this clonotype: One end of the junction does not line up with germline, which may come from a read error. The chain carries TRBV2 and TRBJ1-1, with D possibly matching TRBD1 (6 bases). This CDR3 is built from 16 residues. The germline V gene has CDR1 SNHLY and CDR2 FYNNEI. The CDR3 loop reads CASSDPSGERNTEAFF. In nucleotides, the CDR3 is TGTGCCAGTAGTGACCCCTCAGGGGAAAGGAACACTGAAGCTTTCTTT.

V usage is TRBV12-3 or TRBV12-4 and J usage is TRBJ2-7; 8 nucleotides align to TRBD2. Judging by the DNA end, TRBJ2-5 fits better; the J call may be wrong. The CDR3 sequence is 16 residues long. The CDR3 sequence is CASSLYSGADRGTQYF. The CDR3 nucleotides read TGTGCCAGCAGTTTATATAGCGGGGCCGACAGAGGGACCCAGTACTTC.

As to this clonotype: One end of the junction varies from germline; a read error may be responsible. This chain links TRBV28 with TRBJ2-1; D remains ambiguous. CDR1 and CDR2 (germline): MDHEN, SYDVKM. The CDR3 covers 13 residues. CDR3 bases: TGTGCCAGCAGTTTGGTCAGCTACAATGAGCAGGTCTTC. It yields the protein CASSLVSYNEQVF.

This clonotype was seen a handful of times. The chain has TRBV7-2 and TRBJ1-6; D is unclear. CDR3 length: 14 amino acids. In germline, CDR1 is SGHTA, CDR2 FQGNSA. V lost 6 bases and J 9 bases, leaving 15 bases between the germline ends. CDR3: CASSPQKFGSPLHF. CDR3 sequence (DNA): TGTGCCAGCAGTCCGCAGAAATTCGGTTCACCCCTCCACTTT.

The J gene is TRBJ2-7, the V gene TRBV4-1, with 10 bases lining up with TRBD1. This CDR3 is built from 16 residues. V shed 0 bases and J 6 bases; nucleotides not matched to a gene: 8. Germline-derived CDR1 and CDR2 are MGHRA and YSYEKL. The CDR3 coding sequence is TGCGCCAGCAGCCAAGATAAGGGACAGGGGTTTTCCGAGCAGTACTTC. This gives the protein CASSQDKGQGFSEQYF.

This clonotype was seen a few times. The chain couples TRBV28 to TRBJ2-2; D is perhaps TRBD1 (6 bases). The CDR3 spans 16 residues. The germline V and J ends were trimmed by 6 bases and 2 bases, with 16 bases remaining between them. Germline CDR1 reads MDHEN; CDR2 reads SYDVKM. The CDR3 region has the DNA TGTGCCAGCAGAGGAGCCGGGACACCTAACACCGGGGAGCTGTTTTTT. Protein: CASRGAGTPNTGELFF.

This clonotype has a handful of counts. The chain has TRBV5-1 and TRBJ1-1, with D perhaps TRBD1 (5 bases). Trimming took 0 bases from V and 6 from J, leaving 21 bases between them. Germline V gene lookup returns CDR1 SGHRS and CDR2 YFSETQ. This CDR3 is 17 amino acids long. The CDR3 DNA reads TGCGCCAGCAGCTTGGGAGGCAGGGTTACGGTCGGCTCTGAAGCTTTCTTT. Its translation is CASSLGGRVTVGSEAFF.

CDR3 in amino acids: CSAGTGSYGYTF. The CDR3 DNA is TGCAGCGCCGGGACAGGCAGCTATGGCTACACCTTC. The V gene is TRBV29-1, the J gene TRBJ1-2; 8 bases agree with TRBD1. Germline CDR1 reads SQVTM; CDR2 reads ANQGSEA. V was pared by 7 bases and J by 4 bases, with 5 bases of the junction left unmatched. There are 12 residues in the CDR3.

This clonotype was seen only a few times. This CDR3 is CASSRLLAGDTDTQYF. The CDR3 region has the DNA TGTGCCAGCAGCCGGCTCCTAGCGGGGGATACAGATACGCAGTATTTT. This chain uses TRBV16 with TRBJ2-3; 10 bases line up with TRBD2. The V gene end was trimmed by 4 bases and the J gene end by 3 bases; junction bases not matched to a gene: 7. CDR3 length equals 16 residues. Per the germline V gene, CDR1 is KGHSY and CDR2 is FQNENV.

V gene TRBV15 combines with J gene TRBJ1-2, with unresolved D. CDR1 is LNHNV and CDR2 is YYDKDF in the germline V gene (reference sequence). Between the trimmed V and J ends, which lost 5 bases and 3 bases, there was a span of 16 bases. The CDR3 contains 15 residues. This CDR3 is CATSRQPTEYYGYTF. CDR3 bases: TGTGCCACCAGCCGTCAACCAACAGAATACTATGGCTACACCTTC. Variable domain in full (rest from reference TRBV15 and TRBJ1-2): DAMVIQNPRYQVTQFGKPVTLSCSQTLNHNVMYWYQQKSSQAPKLLFHYYDKDFNNEADTPDNFQSRRPNTSFCFLDIRSPGLGDTAMYLCATSRQPTEYYGYTFGSGTRLTVV.

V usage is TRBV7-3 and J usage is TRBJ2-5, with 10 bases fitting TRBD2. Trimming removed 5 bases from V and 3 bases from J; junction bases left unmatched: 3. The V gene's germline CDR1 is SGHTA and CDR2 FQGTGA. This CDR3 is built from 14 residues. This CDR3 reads CASSQRGGEETQYF. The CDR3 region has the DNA TGTGCCAGCAGCCAGCGGGGGGGAGAAGAGACCCAGTACTTC.

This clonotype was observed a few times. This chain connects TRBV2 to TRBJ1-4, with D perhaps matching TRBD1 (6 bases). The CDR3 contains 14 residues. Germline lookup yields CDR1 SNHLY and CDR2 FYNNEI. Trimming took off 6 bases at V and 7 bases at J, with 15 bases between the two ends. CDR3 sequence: CASSLTGPPEKLFF. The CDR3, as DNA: TGTGCCAGCAGCCTCACAGGGCCGCCTGAAAAACTGTTTTTT.

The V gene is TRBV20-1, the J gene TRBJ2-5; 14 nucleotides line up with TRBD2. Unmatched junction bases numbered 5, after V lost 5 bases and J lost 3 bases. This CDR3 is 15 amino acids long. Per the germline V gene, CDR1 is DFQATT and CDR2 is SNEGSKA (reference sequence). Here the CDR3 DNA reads TGCAGTGCTGGATCGGGACTAGCGGGAGAAGAGACCCAGTACTTC. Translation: CSAGSGLAGEETQYF.

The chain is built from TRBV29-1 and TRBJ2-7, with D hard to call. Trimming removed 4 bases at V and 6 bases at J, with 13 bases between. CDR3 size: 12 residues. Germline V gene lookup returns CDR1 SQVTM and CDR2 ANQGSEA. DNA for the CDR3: TGCAGCGTTGGTAACGGGTTTAGCGAGCAGTACTTC. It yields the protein CSVGNGFSEQYF.